A selection of T cell receptor beta chains follows, all from one sample in a study of Graves' ophthalmopathy and Graves' hyperthyroidism. Each CDR3 protein gets one entry after TCRdb re-called the multiplex PCR reads with MiXCR. This repertoire shows over 450,000 distinct CDR3 sequences, approximately 15% found once; its top ten account for approximately 9.8%. Sequencing was carried out using blood. These receptors were collected from a woman younger than 45 with Graves' ophthalmopathy. Each CDR3 is given with its conserved first and last residue. A D gene is named only where the DNA matches it firmly. A row's size may be missing; if present it is once, few, many or a size class.

D	J	size	length	V	CDR3	DNA
TRBD2	TRBJ2-7	many	15	TRBV30	CAWSWVSGGSYEQYF	TGTGCCTGGAGTTGGGTTAGCGGGGGGTCTTACGAGCAGTACTTC
TRBD2	TRBJ2-7	many	13	TRBV19	CASSATSGYEQYF	TGTGCCAGTAGTGCCACTAGCGGTTACGAGCAGTACTTC
TRBD1	TRBJ2-7	many	15	TRBV4-1	CASSEGQRGPYEQYF	TGCGCCAGCAGCGAAGGGCAGAGGGGGCCCTACGAGCAGTACTTC
TRBD1	TRBJ2-5	many	16	TRBV18	CASSPSSRGPGETQYF	TGTGCCAGCTCACCTTCCTCCAGGGGGCCTGGGGAGACCCAGTACTTC
NA	TRBJ1-2	many	13	TRBV6-1	CASTAFTGNGYTF	TGTGCCAGCACCGCCTTTACAGGGAATGGCTACACCTTC
NA	TRBJ2-2	few	14	TRBV5-1	CASSGGRGTGELFF	TGCGCCAGCAGTGGGGGGCGAGGTACCGGGGAGCTGTTTTTT
NA	TRBJ2-5	few	12	TRBV7-3	CASSLEGKTQYF	TGTGCCAGCAGCTTAGAGGGGAAGACCCAGTACTTC
TRBD2	TRBJ2-2	many	19	TRBV28	CASSLWTSGYLTNTGELFF	TGTGCCAGCAGTTTATGGACTAGCGGATACTTAACGAACACCGGGGAGCTGTTTTTT
NA	TRBJ2-5	NA	15	TRBV6-1	CASSEAQGGQETQYF	TGTGCCAGCAGTGAAGCGCAAGGGGGGCAGGAGACCCAGTACTTC
TRBD2	TRBJ2-7	many	15	TRBV6-1	CASSEEVAGSYEQYF	TGTGCCAGCAGTGAAGAAGTAGCGGGATCCTACGAGCAGTACTTC
NA	TRBJ1-5	many	15	TRBV6-2/TRBV6-3	CASSGGQGSNQPQHF	TGTGCCAGCAGCGGAGGTCAGGGGAGCAATCAGCCCCAGCATTTT
NA	TRBJ1-2	many	13	TRBV14	CASSQGNGYGYTF	TGTGCCAGCAGCCAAGGAAATGGGTATGGCTACACCTTC
TRBD1	TRBJ2-2	many	17	TRBV12-3/TRBV12-4	CASSLGQGAERAGELFF	TGTGCCAGCAGTTTGGGACAGGGGGCGGAAAGGGCCGGGGAGCTGTTTTTT
TRBD1	TRBJ2-7	many	14	TRBV6-1	CASSEVRTGHEQYF	TGTGCCAGCAGTGAAGTCAGGACAGGGCACGAGCAGTACTTC
NA	TRBJ1-1	many	15	TRBV7-3	CASSSSGTPNTEAFF	TGTGCCAGCAGCTCTTCCGGGACACCGAACACTGAAGCTTTCTTT
NA	TRBJ2-7	many	14	TRBV30	CAWSSSGRTYEQYF	TGTGCCTGGAGTTCCAGTGGGCGGACCTACGAGCAGTACTTC
TRBD2	TRBJ2-7	NA	14	TRBV20-1	CSARDGTTGYEQYF	TGCAGTGCTAGAGATGGGACTACGGGATACGAGCAGTACTTC
NA	TRBJ1-1	NA	15	TRBV12-3/TRBV12-4	CASSSHRGAGTEAFF	TGTGCCAGCAGTTCCCATAGAGGGGCGGGCACTGAAGCTTTCTTT
TRBD1	TRBJ1-5	NA	12	TRBV28	CATKTGVQPQHF	TGTGCCACCAAGACAGGGGTTCAGCCCCAGCATTTT
TRBD1	TRBJ1-1	many	15	TRBV12-3/TRBV12-4	CASSLGNRGNTEAFF	TGTGCCAGCAGTTTGGGGAACAGGGGGAACACTGAAGCTTTCTTT
TRBD2	TRBJ2-2	NA	14	TRBV20-1	CSASGSQNTGELFF	TGCAGTGCCAGCGGGAGCCAGAACACCGGGGAGCTGTTTTTT
TRBD1	TRBJ2-5	many	14	TRBV11-2	CASSRRQGMVTQYF	TGTGCCAGCAGCAGAAGACAGGGTATGGTGACCCAGTACTTC
NA	TRBJ2-7	many	12	TRBV15	CATSRDRDEQYF	TGTGCCACCAGCAGAGATCGAGACGAGCAGTACTTC
NA	TRBJ1-5	many	16	TRBV6-1	CASSIGLTHSNQPPHF	TGTGCCAGCAGTATAGGACTGACACATAGCAATCAGCCCCCGCATTTT
TRBD1	TRBJ1-2	many	14	TRBV3-1	CASSDGQGNYGYTF	TGTGCCAGCAGCGATGGACAGGGGAACTATGGCTACACCTTC
NA	TRBJ2-5	many	14	TRBV20-1	CSAREGGAQETQYF	TGCAGTGCTAGAGAAGGGGGGGCCCAAGAGACCCAGTACTTC
NA	TRBJ2-7	many	8	TRBV2	CASGEQYF	TGTGCCAGCGGAGAGCAGTACTTC
NA	TRBJ2-6	many	15	TRBV29-1	CSVGGTSSGANVLTF	TGCAGCGTTGGGGGAACATCCTCTGGGGCCAACGTCCTGACTTTC
NA	TRBJ2-7	many	15	TRBV6-5	CASSYSRTTSYEQYF	TGTGCCAGCAGTTACTCGAGGACAACATCCTACGAGCAGTACTTC
NA	TRBJ2-7	few	16	TRBV19	CASSILAGQGRNEQYF	TGTGCCAGTAGTATATTAGCGGGACAGGGAAGAAACGAGCAGTACTTC
NA	TRBJ2-7	NA	13	TRBV7-2	CSSSLLSYYEQYF	TGTTCCAGCAGCTTACTCTCCTATTACGAGCAGTACTTC
NA	TRBJ1-2	many	14	TRBV6-1	CASSRDASNYGYTF	TGTGCCAGCAGCCGGGATGCATCAAACTATGGCTACACCTTC
NA	TRBJ2-7	many	13	TRBV20-1	CSARPFRVYEQYF	TGCAGTGCTAGACCTTTTAGGGTCTACGAGCAGTACTTC
NA	TRBJ1-2	many	17	TRBV12-3/TRBV12-4	CASSLGRRVGRNYGYTF	TGTGCCAGCAGTTTAGGTCGGCGGGTTGGAAGGAACTATGGCTACACCTTC
NA	TRBJ1-1	many	13	TRBV6-5	CASSYSRVDEAFF	TGTGCCAGCAGTTACTCGAGAGTGGACGAAGCTTTCTTT
NA	TRBJ1-2	many	14	TRBV10-3	CAISKDAGDGGYTF	TGTGCCATCTCTAAGGACGCCGGGGACGGTGGCTACACCTTC